One TCR beta chain is described in this entry. Its specificity is unknown. The CDR3 runs to 15 residues. Trimming removed 1 base at V and 7 bases at J, with 15 bases between. Per germline, CDR1 SGHRS and CDR2 YFSETQ. These data belong to a study of blood T cells in healthy people across ages. Study results and limitations: The recorded TCR beta diversity per million T cells decreased in a roughly linear manner with age.

A second PCR of about 7 to 12 cycles used a sample-barcoded 5' primer and a J-beta primer mix. In TCRdb, the 5' RACE reads were re-called with MiXCR into one record per CDR3 protein. The sample lists roughly 930,000 distinct CDR3 sequences; 40% to 60% were seen once. The chain has TRBV5-1 and TRBJ2-1; D perhaps matches TRBD2 (5 bases). The TCR sequence derives from a young man in good health. The source material was blood. CDR3 sequence: CASSLSGSKGNEQFF. The CDR3 coding sequence is TGCGCCAGCAGCTTGTCTGGGAGTAAGGGAAATGAGCAGTTCTTC.